This paragraph reports one T cell receptor (beta chain). Its antigen is still unknown. The V end was cut by 7 bases, the J end by 0 bases, with 12 bases between. The CDR3 has 14 amino acids. Germline values: CDR1 MNHNS, CDR2 SASEGT. Amplification of TCR beta CDR3 regions was performed using RNA transcripts as template. In the first-round RT-PCR of the TCR CDR3, the HTBI primer set was used. Each CDR3 protein is one row after TCRdb ran MiXCR on the multiplex PCR reads. The table shows 560,000 or so distinct CDR3 sequences, with about 45% occurring only once. Graves' hyperthyroidism without ophthalmopathy progression within 18 months was termed stable. Newly diagnosed patients aged 18 to 65 had hyperthyroidism of under 2 months' duration. The data stem from a study of T cells in Graves' hyperthyroidism and ophthalmopathy. Study observations and caveats: The model identified upcoming ophthalmopathy a median approximately six months ahead of onset. Blood shared most expanded thyroid clonotypes above 0.001.

The receptor comes from a woman between 18 and 29 years old with Graves' hyperthyroidism. This chain links TRBV6-1 with TRBJ1-1, with no clear D. Input material: peripheral blood or thyroid tissue (not recorded which). The CDR3 region has the DNA TGTGCCAGCACCCCCGGCTATTTGAACACTGAAGCTTTCTTT. Translating it yields CASTPGYLNTEAFF.